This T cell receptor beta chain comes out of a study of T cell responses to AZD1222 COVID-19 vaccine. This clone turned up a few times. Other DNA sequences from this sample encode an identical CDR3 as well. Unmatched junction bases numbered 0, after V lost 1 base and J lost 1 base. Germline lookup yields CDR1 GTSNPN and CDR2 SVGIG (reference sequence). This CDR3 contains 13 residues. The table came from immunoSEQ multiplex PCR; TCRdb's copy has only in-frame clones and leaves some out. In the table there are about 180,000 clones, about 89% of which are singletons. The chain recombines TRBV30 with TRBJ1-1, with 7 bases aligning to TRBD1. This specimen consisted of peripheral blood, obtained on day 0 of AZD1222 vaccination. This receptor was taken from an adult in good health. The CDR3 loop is CAWSGTGNTEAFF. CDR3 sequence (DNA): TGTGCCTGGAGTGGGACAGGGAACACTGAAGCTTTCTTT.